This TCR beta chain was retrieved from a study of human T cells and chemical hapten exposure (dated by TCRdb to the early 2020s). With respect to the entire study: For sensitization, 2% DPC in acetone was applied to a 2 cm by 2 cm area of upper inner arm skin. Blood samples were taken from patients before sensitization (week 0) and at 2, 6 and about 24 weeks after DPC sensitization. Libraries were pooled for sequencing, and per-sample TCR yields varied mainly because of small differences in library volumes within the pool. Patch tests used Finn chambers with 0.01% DPC on the upper back, scored after 6 days by International Contact Dermatitis Research Group standards. In alopecia patients, the study followed how the peripheral blood TCR repertoire changed in vivo over primary and secondary sensitization to diphenylcyclopropenone (DPC), a hapten. Most of the patients in the cohort were female, and the cohort covered alopecia areata with under or over 50% scalp involvement, alopecia totalis and alopecia universalis. Throughout the study period of roughly 24 weeks, patients also received therapeutic DPC doses to the scalp every week. Under 30 alopecia patients gave blood for TCR sequencing at one to four time points (pre-sensitization, 2, 6 and 24 weeks).

Libraries were made using RACE. Sequencing instrument: NextSeq 500. During library preparation, unique molecular identifiers were attached to individual cDNA molecules so that TCRs could be counted quantitatively and reproducibly. From each blood RNA sample, both TCR alpha and TCR beta chains were sequenced. On the authors' methods: The median number of TCRs per sample was over 95,000, ranging from 23,224 to 690,600. The Decombinator software suite was used to annotate V, J and CDR3 in the TCR reads. For the PS versus PT1 abundance plots, all samples were subsampled to the same number of TCRs (28,000). Expanded TCRs were defined as absent before sensitization and observed at least eight times at the 2-week time point. TCRdb reran the public reads through fastp at Q25 and MiXCR, keeping productive beta chains. CDR3 protein duplicates are merged, each entry listing the most common genes and DNA. What appears here as the V and J calls and clone size reflects TCRdb's work, not the paper's. The sample table contains some 87,000 distinct CDR3 sequences; only one count was recorded for approximately 10% of them. The ten largest clones take up roughly 1.4% of the sample.

General findings and caveats noted by the study authors: Repeated subsampling changed both the strength of the expansion versus patch-test correlation and the threshold at which the correlation became significant. Because every patient had alopecia, a presumed autoimmune disease, the patients' immune response might differ from that of healthy individuals. The number of TCRs above 1 in 1000 frequency did not change with DPC sensitization; there was no evidence of global repertoire structure alterations. Expanded TCRs formed significantly more large CDR3 similarity clusters than pre-sensitization or healthy control sets, consistent with antigen-driven responses. Patch test score was positively correlated with the number of PT1 expanded TCRs, with significance at thresholds 8, 16 and 32 but not at 4.

Per the germline V gene, MDHEN is the CDR1 and SYDVKM is the CDR2. Its CDR3 holds 15 amino acids, cysteine through phenylalanine. Only the CDR3 DNA is retained, 45 bases long and in frame from the first base. V sheds 2 bases and J sheds 7 bases, leaving 15 bases between their ends. The time point label here, explained by the study, means: patch test 1, 2 weeks after DPC sensitization. The treatment or condition label on this specimen signifies: therapeutic diphenylcyclopropenone sensitization with weekly scalp DPC. Blood at each patch-test visit was drawn before the patch test was applied. Patients were eligible if aged 18 to 70, diagnosed with alopecia and judged suitable for DPC therapy, and pregnant patients were excluded. Total RNA was extracted from unfractionated whole blood that had been collected in Tempus Blood RNA tubes. This clonotype showed up just a few times. There is no known antigen for this receptor. Per-nucleotide qualities are absent, and no much larger clonotype sits a single base away.

The TCR comes from a woman aged 45-65 years with alopecia areata. Some clones in this sample may be carry-over from other donors' samples. The sequence joins TRBV28 to TRBJ2-4, and possibly TRBD2, on 5 matching bases. Sample: whole blood, taken in connection with sensitization to the hapten diphenylcyclopropenone (DPC). The DNA reads TGTGCCAGCAGTTTAAAATACCGGGGTCGGAACATTCAGTACTTC. The translation is CASSLKYRGRNIQYF. Here the CDR3 is joined to the reference TRBV28 and TRBJ2-4 genes, and the full variable domain is: DVKVTQSSRYLVKRTGEKVFLECVQDMDHENMFWYRQDPGLGLRLIYFSYDVKMKEKGDIPEGYSVSREKKERFSLILESASTNQTSMYLCASSLKYRGRNIQYFGAGTRLSVL.